This T cell receptor beta chain was documented in a study of OX40 agonist ivuxolimab in advanced cancers. General study results and limits: Relative to CD4+, CD8+ T cells held more expanded clones on average.

The protocol was immunoSEQ multiplex PCR, while the TCRdb copy is restricted to in-frame clones and leaves out a portion. The repertoire consists of about 43,000 clones, with 86% occurring once and the leading ten covering 15%. To note about this clone: Its antigen remains unknown.

This TCR was sampled from an adult with an advanced solid tumor such as melanoma, head and neck, liver or kidney cancer. Source: CD4+ or CD8+ T cells sorted from blood, taken in a trial of the OX40 agonist ivuxolimab.

The CDR3 region is CASRPDDNEQFF. The CDR3 DNA follows: TGCGCCAGCAGACCGGACGATAATGAGCAGTTCTTC. The chain links TRBV5-1 to TRBJ2-1; D is uncertain. This CDR3 is built from 12 residues. Germline CDR1 and CDR2: SGHRS and YFSETQ. Trimming removed 5 bases from V and 7 bases from J, with 10 bases in between.